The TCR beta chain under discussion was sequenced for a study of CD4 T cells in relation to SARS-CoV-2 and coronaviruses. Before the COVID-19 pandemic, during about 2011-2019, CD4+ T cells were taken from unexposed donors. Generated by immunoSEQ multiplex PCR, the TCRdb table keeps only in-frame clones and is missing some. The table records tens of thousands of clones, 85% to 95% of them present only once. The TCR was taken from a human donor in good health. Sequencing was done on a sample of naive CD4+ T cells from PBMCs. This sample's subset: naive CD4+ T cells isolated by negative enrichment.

In nucleotides, the CDR3 is TGTGCCAGCAGCTCGCCGGGCCAGCCCCAGCATTTT. Protein product: CASSSPGQPQHF. This chain joins TRBV7-2 and TRBJ1-5; no clear D gene. The CDR3 is 12 residues long. Trimming cost V 4 bases and J 7 bases, with 8 bases left between them. Germline V gene sequence: CDR1 SGHTA, CDR2 FQGNSA.